The T cell receptor (beta chain) described here comes from a study of identical twins. V was cut by 8 bases and J by 4 bases, with 16 bases left in between. The CDR3 is made up of 14 amino acids. TCRdb re-derived calls from the 5' RACE reads in MiXCR, one entry per CDR3 protein. The sample lists around 690,000 distinct CDR3 sequences; 21% were seen once. Among all donors, each was a healthy Caucasian. These same records also appear under a second study, on T cells expressing NK-cell markers. That work adds: In the group of eight sequenced donors, seven were HCMV-seropositive and one was seronegative.

The sequence came from a woman aged 18-35 years in good health. The chain is built from TRBV12-3 or TRBV12-4 and TRBJ2-3; D perhaps matches TRBD2 (5 bases). Sequencing used PBMCs. Here the CDR3 reads CASFPREGPDTQYF. The CDR3 DNA reads as TGTGCCAGCTTCCCCAGAGAGGGCCCAGATACGCAGTATTTT.